The rows below give T cell receptor beta chains drawn from one sample of a study of early T cells in non-severe SARS-CoV-2 infection. Via MiXCR, TCRdb re-called the 5' RACE reads, giving one row per CDR3 protein. The sample consists of tens of thousands of distinct CDR3 sequences, roughly 4.7% of them appearing once. The sequencing here drew on whole blood, taken at baseline. These receptors were collected from an adult who was a healthcare worker with PCR-confirmed SARS-CoV-2 infection or an uninfected control (not recorded which). CDR3s include the opening cysteine and the closing phenylalanine or tryptophan. D genes are given only for firm matches. Size values are once, few and many counts, or a class for expanded clones, and some rows have none.

clone_size: few
j_call: TRBJ2-4
d_call: NA
v_call: TRBV11-2
cdr3_nt: TGTGCCAGCAGCTTAGATCCCAGCGGGCGTCAGTACTTC
cdr3_aa: CASSLDPSGRQYF

clone_size: few
j_call: TRBJ2-1
d_call: TRBD2
v_call: TRBV18
cdr3_nt: TGTGCCAGCTCACCATCCGGGAGGGCCTGGAATGAGCAGTTCTTC
cdr3_aa: CASSPSGRAWNEQFF

clone_size: many
j_call: TRBJ2-7
d_call: TRBD2
v_call: TRBV20-1
cdr3_nt: TGCAGTGTTCGGACTAGCGGTTACGAGCAGTACTTC
cdr3_aa: CSVRTSGYEQYF

clone_size: many
j_call: TRBJ2-7
d_call: TRBD2
v_call: TRBV20-1
cdr3_nt: TGCAGTGCCCAAGGACTAGCGGGAGAACGCGAGCAGTACTTC
cdr3_aa: CSAQGLAGEREQYF

clone_size: few
j_call: TRBJ1-2
d_call: NA
v_call: TRBV20-1
cdr3_nt: TGCAGCGGGGAGGGGGAGGTCTATGGCTACACCTTC
cdr3_aa: CSGEGEVYGYTF

clone_size: many
j_call: TRBJ2-1
d_call: NA
v_call: TRBV7-3
cdr3_nt: TGTGCCAGCAGCCTCCGCGGGCGGAGTGGTAGTGAGCAGTTCTTC
cdr3_aa: CASSLRGRSGSEQFF

clone_size: NA
j_call: TRBJ1-2
d_call: TRBD1
v_call: TRBV30
cdr3_nt: TGTGCCTGGAGTGCGCAGGGGGATGGCTACACCTTC
cdr3_aa: CAWSAQGDGYTF

clone_size: many
j_call: TRBJ1-1
d_call: TRBD1
v_call: TRBV6-6
cdr3_nt: TGTGCCAGCAGTTATACGACAGGGGACGCTTTCTTT
cdr3_aa: CASSYTTGDAFF

clone_size: few
j_call: TRBJ2-3
d_call: NA
v_call: TRBV30
cdr3_nt: TGTGCCTGGAGTCCAATCGGCGGCTCCACAGATACGCAGTATTTT
cdr3_aa: CAWSPIGGSTDTQYF

clone_size: few
j_call: TRBJ1-3
d_call: TRBD1
v_call: TRBV28
cdr3_nt: TGTGCCAGCAGTTTCCTAGAGGGGGCTGGAGGAAACACCATATATTTT
cdr3_aa: CASSFLEGAGGNTIYF

clone_size: many
j_call: TRBJ2-1
d_call: NA
v_call: TRBV6-2/TRBV6-3
cdr3_nt: TGTGCCAGCAGTTACGTGGGCGCCCGGGATGAGCAGTTCTTC
cdr3_aa: CASSYVGARDEQFF

clone_size: NA
j_call: TRBJ2-7
d_call: NA
v_call: TRBV7-8
cdr3_nt: TGTGCCAGCAGCCCCGGACAGCTTGCTCTCGAGCAGTACTTC
cdr3_aa: CASSPGQLALEQYF

clone_size: few
j_call: TRBJ2-1
d_call: TRBD2
v_call: TRBV7-3
cdr3_nt: TGTGCCAGCAGCTTATACAGCGGGAGGGCCAATGAGCAGTTCTTC
cdr3_aa: CASSLYSGRANEQFF

clone_size: NA
j_call: TRBJ1-6
d_call: NA
v_call: TRBV4-1
cdr3_nt: TGCGCCAGCAGCCAAGATTCGGGGGCTTCGGCCCTCCACTTT
cdr3_aa: CASSQDSGASALHF

clone_size: few
j_call: TRBJ2-3
d_call: TRBD2
v_call: TRBV5-4
cdr3_nt: TGTGCCAGCAGCTTCCCCGGGACTAACACAGATACGCAGTATTTT
cdr3_aa: CASSFPGTNTDTQYF

clone_size: few
j_call: TRBJ1-4
d_call: NA
v_call: TRBV10-3
cdr3_nt: TGTGCCATCAGTGACTCCGCAACTAATGAAAAACTGTTTTTT
cdr3_aa: CAISDSATNEKLFF

clone_size: few
j_call: TRBJ2-1
d_call: TRBD2
v_call: TRBV19
cdr3_nt: TGTGCCAGTAGTACTCGACTTACTAGCGGGGGCTCCTACAATGAGCAGTTCTTC
cdr3_aa: CASSTRLTSGGSYNEQFF

clone_size: many
j_call: TRBJ1-5
d_call: NA
v_call: TRBV18
cdr3_nt: TGTGCCAGCTCACCAGGCAGGGCGACCCGACAGCCCCAGCATTTT
cdr3_aa: CASSPGRATRQPQHF

clone_size: many
j_call: TRBJ1-4
d_call: TRBD1
v_call: TRBV27
cdr3_nt: TGTGCCAGCAGAGGGACAGGGACGACGGTAACTAATGAAAAACTGTTTTTT
cdr3_aa: CASRGTGTTVTNEKLFF

clone_size: many
j_call: TRBJ1-2
d_call: NA
v_call: TRBV27
cdr3_nt: TGTGCCAGCAGATCGGACAGTGACGACTATGGCTACACCTTC
cdr3_aa: CASRSDSDDYGYTF

clone_size: few
j_call: TRBJ2-2
d_call: NA
v_call: TRBV3-1
cdr3_nt: TGTGCCAGCAGCCAAGGGCCCATGGGCGGGGAGCTGTTTTTT
cdr3_aa: CASSQGPMGGELFF

clone_size: many
j_call: TRBJ1-1
d_call: NA
v_call: TRBV28
cdr3_nt: TGTGCCAGCACCGCCATGGCGGCCAACACTGAAGCTTTCTTT
cdr3_aa: CASTAMAANTEAFF

clone_size: many
j_call: TRBJ1-2
d_call: TRBD1
v_call: TRBV2
cdr3_nt: TGTGCCAGCAGTGAAGCTAGGGACAGTGGCTACACCTTC
cdr3_aa: CASSEARDSGYTF

clone_size: many
j_call: TRBJ2-7
d_call: NA
v_call: TRBV11-2
cdr3_nt: TGTGCCAGCAGCTTGGACTCCACCTACGAGCAGTACTTC
cdr3_aa: CASSLDSTYEQYF

clone_size: many
j_call: TRBJ2-5
d_call: TRBD2
v_call: TRBV15
cdr3_nt: TGTGCCACCAGCAAGGGACTAGCGGGAGCGGACTACACGGAGACCCAGTACTTC
cdr3_aa: CATSKGLAGADYTETQYF

clone_size: few
j_call: TRBJ1-6
d_call: NA
v_call: TRBV30
cdr3_nt: TGTGCCTGGAGAGCGACAAAGGGAGTGGGTCCCCTCCACTTT
cdr3_aa: CAWRATKGVGPLHF

clone_size: few
j_call: TRBJ2-3
d_call: TRBD2
v_call: TRBV28
cdr3_nt: TGTGCCAGCAGTCTGTGGTCTAGCGGGAGGGCGGCAGATACGCAGTATTTT
cdr3_aa: CASSLWSSGRAADTQYF

clone_size: many
j_call: TRBJ1-1
d_call: NA
v_call: TRBV20-1
cdr3_nt: TGCAGTGCCCGCGTCTCCCTTCGGGGCCGGAACACTAAAGCTTTCTTT
cdr3_aa: CSARVSLRGRNTKAFF

clone_size: many
j_call: TRBJ1-2
d_call: NA
v_call: TRBV24-1
cdr3_nt: TGTGCCACCAGTGACAGGGGAGACTATGGCTACACCTTC
cdr3_aa: CATSDRGDYGYTF

clone_size: many
j_call: TRBJ2-1
d_call: TRBD2
v_call: TRBV7-8
cdr3_nt: TGTGCCAGCAGCTTTCTAGCGGTATACAATGAGCAGTTCTTC
cdr3_aa: CASSFLAVYNEQFF

clone_size: many
j_call: TRBJ2-7
d_call: NA
v_call: TRBV12-5
cdr3_nt: TGTGCTAGTGGTCCCCGGCAACTAGAGGTCACGTACGAGCAGTACTTC
cdr3_aa: CASGPRQLEVTYEQYF

clone_size: NA
j_call: TRBJ2-1
d_call: NA
v_call: TRBV5-1
cdr3_nt: TGCGCCAGCAGCCCTGGCTATGAGCAGTTCTTC
cdr3_aa: CASSPGYEQFF

clone_size: few
j_call: TRBJ2-1
d_call: TRBD2
v_call: TRBV27
cdr3_nt: TGTGCCAGCAGTTTTTCTGGTAGCGGGAGTTTGGAGTTCTTC
cdr3_aa: CASSFSGSGSLEFF

clone_size: many
j_call: TRBJ1-4
d_call: NA
v_call: TRBV6-1
cdr3_nt: TGTGCCAGCAGTGAATCGGGGGAAAAACTGTTTTTT
cdr3_aa: CASSESGEKLFF

clone_size: many
j_call: TRBJ2-5
d_call: NA
v_call: TRBV15
cdr3_nt: TGTGCCACCAGCAGAGACCAAGGAGGGCAAGAGACCCAGTACTTC
cdr3_aa: CATSRDQGGQETQYF

clone_size: few
j_call: TRBJ2-3
d_call: TRBD2
v_call: TRBV19
cdr3_nt: TGTGCCAGTAGTACGTTAGCGGGAGAAGGAGATACGCAGTATTTT
cdr3_aa: CASSTLAGEGDTQYF

clone_size: many
j_call: TRBJ1-2
d_call: NA
v_call: TRBV29-1
cdr3_nt: TGCAGCGCTCCCTCCCGGAGGGTGGGAGGCTACACCTTC
cdr3_aa: CSAPSRRVGGYTF

clone_size: many
j_call: TRBJ2-3
d_call: TRBD2
v_call: TRBV29-1
cdr3_nt: TGCAGCGTTGAAGATCTTCTGGGAGGGGACGCGAAATTAAGCACAGATACGCAGTATTTT
cdr3_aa: CSVEDLLGGDAKLSTDTQYF

clone_size: NA
j_call: TRBJ1-2
d_call: NA
v_call: TRBV5-1
cdr3_nt: TGCGCCAGCCGGGCCCGGGCAGGAGTCTATGGCTACACCTTC
cdr3_aa: CASRARAGVYGYTF

clone_size: many
j_call: TRBJ2-1
d_call: TRBD2
v_call: TRBV28
cdr3_nt: TGTGCCAGCAGTCCCGCGGGAGGCCGCCCCAATGAGCAGTTCTTC
cdr3_aa: CASSPAGGRPNEQFF

clone_size: few
j_call: TRBJ1-1
d_call: NA
v_call: TRBV11-2
cdr3_nt: TGTGCCAGCAGCTCGGGGGATCCCTTTTCCACTGAAGCTTTCTTT
cdr3_aa: CASSSGDPFSTEAFF

clone_size: many
j_call: TRBJ2-7
d_call: TRBD1
v_call: TRBV7-2
cdr3_nt: TGTGCCAGCAGCTTAGTTTGGACAGGGGAGAACGAGCAGTACTTC
cdr3_aa: CASSLVWTGENEQYF

clone_size: NA
j_call: TRBJ2-3
d_call: NA
v_call: TRBV7-9
cdr3_nt: TGTGCCAGCAGCCCCGCGGCCACAGGGAGTGGAGATACGCAGTATTTT
cdr3_aa: CASSPAATGSGDTQYF

clone_size: many
j_call: TRBJ2-5
d_call: NA
v_call: TRBV13
cdr3_nt: TGTGCCAGCAGCTCACGGACTGCTGTGGTGAAGACCCAGTACTTC
cdr3_aa: CASSSRTAVVKTQYF

clone_size: few
j_call: TRBJ2-1
d_call: TRBD2
v_call: TRBV10-3
cdr3_nt: TGTGCCATCAGTGAGAAGGGGACTAGCTCCTACAATGAGCAGTTCTTC
cdr3_aa: CAISEKGTSSYNEQFF

clone_size: many
j_call: TRBJ1-2
d_call: NA
v_call: TRBV5-1
cdr3_nt: TGCGCCAGCAGCTTGGAGTCCAGGGTGGACGGCTACACCTTC
cdr3_aa: CASSLESRVDGYTF

clone_size: many
j_call: TRBJ2-5
d_call: NA
v_call: TRBV15
cdr3_nt: TGTGCCACCAGCAGGAGGGTGCGGGAACAAGAGACCCAGTACTTC
cdr3_aa: CATSRRVREQETQYF

clone_size: few
j_call: TRBJ2-1
d_call: NA
v_call: TRBV6-5
cdr3_nt: TGTGCCAGCGCACAGGCTCACTCCTACAATGAGCAGTTCTTC
cdr3_aa: CASAQAHSYNEQFF

clone_size: many
j_call: TRBJ2-1
d_call: TRBD2
v_call: TRBV6-6
cdr3_nt: TGTGCCAGCAGTCCCCTAGCGGGAGGTGGGAATGAGCAGTTCTTC
cdr3_aa: CASSPLAGGGNEQFF

clone_size: many
j_call: TRBJ1-1
d_call: NA
v_call: TRBV7-3
cdr3_nt: TGTGCCAGCAGCTTATTCGGGAACACTGAAGCTTTCTTT
cdr3_aa: CASSLFGNTEAFF

clone_size: few
j_call: TRBJ1-4
d_call: TRBD1
v_call: TRBV7-9
cdr3_nt: TGTGCCAGCAGCTTAGGTCACAGGGGCGAAAATGAAAAACTGTTTTTT
cdr3_aa: CASSLGHRGENEKLFF

clone_size: many
j_call: TRBJ1-6
d_call: TRBD1
v_call: TRBV18
cdr3_nt: TGTGCCAGCTCACCGCCGGACAGGGACAATTCACCCCTCCACTTT
cdr3_aa: CASSPPDRDNSPLHF

clone_size: NA
j_call: TRBJ2-2
d_call: TRBD2
v_call: TRBV11-2
cdr3_nt: TGTGCCAGCAGCTTAGCGGGACTAGCGGGAGCTTCCGGGGAGCTGTTTTTT
cdr3_aa: CASSLAGLAGASGELFF

clone_size: many
j_call: TRBJ1-2
d_call: TRBD1
v_call: TRBV20-1
cdr3_nt: TGCAGTGCTAGGGACAGGACTAACTATGGCTACACCTTC
cdr3_aa: CSARDRTNYGYTF

clone_size: once
j_call: TRBJ2-2
d_call: NA
v_call: TRBV9
cdr3_nt: TGTGCCAGCAGCGTAGTTCCAGGGAACACCGGGGAGCTGTTTTTT
cdr3_aa: CASSVVPGNTGELFF

clone_size: many
j_call: TRBJ2-1
d_call: TRBD2
v_call: TRBV7-9
cdr3_nt: TGTGCCAGCAGCTCTGCGGGACTAGCGGGAGTGGGGGAGCAGTTCTTC
cdr3_aa: CASSSAGLAGVGEQFF

clone_size: few
j_call: TRBJ2-3
d_call: NA
v_call: TRBV6-2/TRBV6-3
cdr3_nt: TGTGCCAGCAGCCACTCAGATACGCAGTATTTT
cdr3_aa: CASSHSDTQYF